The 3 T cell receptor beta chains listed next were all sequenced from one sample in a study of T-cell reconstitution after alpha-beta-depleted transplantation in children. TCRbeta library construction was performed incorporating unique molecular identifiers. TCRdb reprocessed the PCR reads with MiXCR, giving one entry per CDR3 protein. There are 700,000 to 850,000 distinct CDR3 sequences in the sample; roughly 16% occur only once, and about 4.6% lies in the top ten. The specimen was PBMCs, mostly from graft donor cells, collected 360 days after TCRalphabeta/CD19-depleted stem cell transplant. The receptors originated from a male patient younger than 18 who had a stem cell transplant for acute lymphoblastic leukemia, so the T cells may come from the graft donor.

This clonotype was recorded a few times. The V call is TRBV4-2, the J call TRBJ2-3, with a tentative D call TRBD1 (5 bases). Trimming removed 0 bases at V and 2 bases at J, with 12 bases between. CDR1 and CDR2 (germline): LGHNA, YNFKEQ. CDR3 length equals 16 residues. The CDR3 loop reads CASSQDGQGYTDTQYF. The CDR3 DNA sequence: TGTGCCAGCAGCCAAGATGGCCAGGGATACACAGATACGCAGTATTTT.

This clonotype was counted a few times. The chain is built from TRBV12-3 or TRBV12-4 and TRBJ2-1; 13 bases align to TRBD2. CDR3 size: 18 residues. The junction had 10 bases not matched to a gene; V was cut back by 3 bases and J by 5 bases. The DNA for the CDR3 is TGTGCCAGCAGTTTGTCTCCGGGACTAGCGGGAAATCACAATGAGCAGTTCTTC. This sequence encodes CASSLSPGLAGNHNEQFF.

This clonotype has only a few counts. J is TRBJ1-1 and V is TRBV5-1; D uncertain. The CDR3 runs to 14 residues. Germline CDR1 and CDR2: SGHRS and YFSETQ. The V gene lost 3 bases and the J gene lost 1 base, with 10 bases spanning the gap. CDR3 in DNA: TGCGCCAGCAGCTCGGAAACGAGGAACACTGAAGCTTTCTTT. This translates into CASSSETRNTEAFF.